One and the same sample provided the 9 T cell receptor beta chains below, sequenced in a study of control samples from healthy donors and cancer patients. Using immunoSEQ multiplex PCR, the repertoire was profiled, and TCRdb retains in-frame clones only, with some absent. The repertoire consists of tens of thousands of clones, with 75% to 95% occurring once and the leading ten covering approximately 12%. Specimen: PBMCs. These receptor sequences come from a man aged 50 to 60 with lung cancer.

J is TRBJ2-7 and V is TRBV7-6; 9 bases agree with TRBD1. The CDR3 extends over 15 amino acids. V was pared by 1 base and J by 2 bases, with 3 bases of the junction left unmatched. Germline assignment: CDR1 SGHVS and CDR2 FNYEAQ. Here the CDR3 reads CASSLEDRGTYEQYF. CDR3 DNA sequence: TGTGCCAGCAGCTTAGAGGACAGGGGAACCTACGAGCAGTACTTC.

The chain joins TRBV6-2 or TRBV6-3 to TRBJ2-1; 9 positions match TRBD1. CDR1 and CDR2 from the germline V gene are MNHEY and SVGEGT. The trim removed 2 bases at V and 8 bases at J, leaving 10 bases unmatched. This CDR3 region has 16 residues. This chain's CDR3 is CASSYGAQGADDEQFF. CDR3 nucleotide sequence: TGTGCCAGCAGTTACGGGGCACAGGGGGCCGATGATGAGCAGTTCTTC.

The chain has TRBV2 and TRBJ2-7; D not resolved. Trimming removed 6 bases at V and 4 bases at J, with 16 bases between. The V gene's germline CDR1 is SNHLY and CDR2 FYNNEI. CDR3 length equals 14 residues. The CDR3 sequence is CASSPPVLLYEQYF. DNA of the CDR3: TGTGCCAGCAGCCCCCCGGTCTTGTTGTACGAGCAGTACTTC.

This chain joins TRBV2 and TRBJ1-4; D is possibly TRBD1 (5 bases). The CDR3 loop spans 15 amino acids. The ends were cut back, 6 bases at V and 7 bases at J, with 18 bases in the middle. CDR1 is SNHLY and CDR2 is FYNNEI in the germline V gene. DNA for the CDR3: TGTGCCAGCAGGGACCCAGGGACTATAACTGAAAAACTGTTTTTT. As protein: CASRDPGTITEKLFF.

The CDR3 loop reads CASSLAQEDTQYF. As DNA, the CDR3 is TGTGCCAGCAGCTTAGCGCAGGAAGATACGCAGTATTTT. V gene TRBV7-8 combines with J gene TRBJ2-3; no clear D. V dropped 0 bases and J dropped 5 bases, with 6 bases sitting between them. The CDR3 extends over 13 amino acids. Germline values: CDR1 SGHVS, CDR2 FQNEAQ.

The J gene is TRBJ2-2, the V gene TRBV7-3; TRBD1 aligns across 9 bases. Germline-derived CDR1 and CDR2 are SGHTA and FQGTGA. The ends lost 1 base at V and 2 bases at J; junction bases unmatched: 2. The CDR3 spans 16 residues. The CDR3 loop reads CASSLMGQGNTGELFF. The CDR3 DNA reads TGTGCCAGCAGCTTAATGGGACAGGGTAACACCGGGGAGCTGTTTTTT.

This chain uses TRBV12-3 or TRBV12-4 with TRBJ1-5; D gene unclear. V lost 4 bases and J lost 5, with 6 bases in between. This CDR3 is 12 amino acids long. Here the CDR3 DNA reads TGTGCCAGCAGTTCCGTTGATCAGCCCCAGCATTTT. This translates into CASSSVDQPQHF.

V and J are TRBV5-4 and TRBJ2-7; D may correspond to TRBD1 or TRBD2 (5 bases each). Germline CDR1 reads SGHNT; CDR2 reads YYREEE (reference sequence). The V and J ends lost 0 bases and 6 bases respectively, with 19 bases between them. This CDR3 comprises 16 residues. DNA for the CDR3: TGTGCCAGCAGCTTGGGGGTCCGGGACGCCGCAGGCGAGCAGTACTTC. Residues: CASSLGVRDAAGEQYF.

The J gene is TRBJ2-7, the V gene TRBV7-2; D is possibly TRBD1 (5 bases). Germline V gene lookup returns CDR1 SGHTA and CDR2 FQGNSA. V dropped 5 bases and J dropped 3 bases, with 17 bases sitting between them. The CDR3 contains 15 residues. The CDR3 sequence: CASSPRAGWDYEQYF. DNA for the CDR3: TGTGCCAGCAGCCCTCGGGCAGGGTGGGACTACGAGCAGTACTTC.